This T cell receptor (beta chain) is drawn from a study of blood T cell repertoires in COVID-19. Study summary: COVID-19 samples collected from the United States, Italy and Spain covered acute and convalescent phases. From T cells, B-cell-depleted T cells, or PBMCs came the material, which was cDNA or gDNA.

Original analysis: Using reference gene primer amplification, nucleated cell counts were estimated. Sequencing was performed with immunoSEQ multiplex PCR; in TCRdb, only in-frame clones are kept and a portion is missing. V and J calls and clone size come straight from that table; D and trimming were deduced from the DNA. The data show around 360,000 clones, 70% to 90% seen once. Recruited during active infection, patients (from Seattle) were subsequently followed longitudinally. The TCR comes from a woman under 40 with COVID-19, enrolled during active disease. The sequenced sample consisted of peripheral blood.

The CDR3 region has the DNA TGTGCCAGCAGTGCCGCGGCCACCGGGGAGCTGTTTTTT. Translation: CASSAAATGELFF. This rearrangement joins TRBV2 to TRBJ2-2; D is undetermined. Per germline, CDR1 SNHLY and CDR2 FYNNEI. Trimming took off 4 bases at V and 4 bases at J, with 7 bases between the two ends. The CDR3 spans 13 residues.